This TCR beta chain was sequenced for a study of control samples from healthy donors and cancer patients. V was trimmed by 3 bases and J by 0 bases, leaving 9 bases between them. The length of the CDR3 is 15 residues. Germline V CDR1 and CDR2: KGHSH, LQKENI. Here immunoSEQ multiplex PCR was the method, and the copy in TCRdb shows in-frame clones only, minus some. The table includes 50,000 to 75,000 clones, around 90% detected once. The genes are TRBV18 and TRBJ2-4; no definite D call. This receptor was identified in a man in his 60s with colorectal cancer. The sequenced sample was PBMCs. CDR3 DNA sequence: TGTGCCAGCTCACCCACACTGCTAGCCAAAAACATTCAGTACTTC. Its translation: CASSPTLLAKNIQYF.